The entry that follows covers one TCR beta chain sequence. Its antigen is not known. The assay was immunoSEQ multiplex PCR, and TCRdb's table has in-frame clones only and misses some. The sample contains roughly 60,000 clones, 70% to 80% of which appear only once. The record originates from a study of T cell clones after liver transplantation. On the study more broadly: TCRbeta sequencing after a pre-transplant mixed lymphocyte reaction identified graft-donor-reactive clones, later tracked in post-transplant blood. Draws occurred before transplant, before withdrawal, and after complete or failed withdrawal. General observations from the study: Conclusions were preliminary, with small, heterogeneous patient groups.

There are 13 residues in the CDR3. V shed 5 bases, J shed 3 bases, and the junction held 2 bases outside the gene matches. Germline CDR1 SEHNR, CDR2 FQNEAQ (reference sequence). The sample here was CD4+ T cells from blood, taken at the roughly 15-month timepoint. This receptor was identified in a human patient who received a liver transplant. Some T cells may be transferred from the graft donor. J is TRBJ2-5 and V is TRBV7-9; 8 bases line up with TRBD2. The CDR3, as DNA: TGTGCCAGCAGCCCCGGGGGGGAAGAGACCCAGTACTTC. Translating gives CASSPGGEETQYF.